This section outlines one T cell receptor (beta chain) sequence together with its context. The data stem from a study of control samples from healthy donors and cancer patients. TCRdb's table, derived via immunoSEQ multiplex PCR, lists solely in-frame clones and lacks some. The data contain 150,000 to 200,000 clones, 88% of them singletons. After removal of 4 bases from V and 7 bases from J, the junction contained 9 bases not matched to a gene. Per the germline V gene, CDR1 is LNHDA and CDR2 is SQIVND (reference sequence). The CDR3 sequence is 14 residues long. The receptor's source is a man younger than 35 in good health. The chain uses TRBV19 and TRBJ2-5, with TRBD1 identical over 7 bases. Sequencing was performed on blood. The CDR3 nucleotides read TGTGCCAGTAGTACGGGACAGCGTTTAGGGACCCAGTACTTC. It codes for CASSTGQRLGTQYF.